The 21 T cell receptor beta chains presented below share a single source sample, sequenced in a study of control samples from healthy donors and cancer patients. Clones were sequenced by immunoSEQ multiplex PCR, and TCRdb holds only the in-frame ones, with some missing. This sample has 150,000 to 180,000 clones, with over 90% found just once. The sample consisted of blood. All receptors come from a man between 50 and 59 years old in good health.

The rearrangement uses TRBV18 and TRBJ1-2; perhaps TRBD1 as D (6 bases). This CDR3 has 15 amino acids. V lost 0 bases and J 5 bases, leaving 13 bases between the germline ends. CDR1 is KGHSH and CDR2 is LQKENI in the germline V gene. In DNA form, the CDR3 reads TGTGCCAGCTCACCACCGGGAGGGGGTCGGTATGGCTACACCTTC. Amino acids: CASSPPGGGRYGYTF.

This chain links TRBV5-1 with TRBJ1-2; D is unresolved. The CDR3 extends over 14 amino acids. Germline CDR1 and CDR2: SGHRS and YFSETQ. V was trimmed by 1 base and J by 1 base, leaving 8 bases between them. Here the CDR3 reads CASSLTSLNYGYTF. The CDR3 nucleotides are TGCGCCAGCAGCTTGACCAGCCTTAACTATGGCTACACCTTC.

The chain carries TRBV6-6 and TRBJ2-7, with TRBD1 matching over 8 bases. V trimming: 6 bases; J trimming: 3 bases; junction bases outside the gene matches: 7. The CDR3 extends over 14 amino acids. In germline, CDR1 is MNHNY, CDR2 SVGAGI (reference sequence). The CDR3 region is CASSPSTGVYEQYF. The CDR3 nucleotides are TGTGCCAGCAGCCCGTCGACAGGGGTCTACGAGCAGTACTTC.

The chain is built from TRBV6-6 and TRBJ1-2; TRBD1 matches at 8 bases. The CDR3 extends over 16 amino acids. The V gene end was trimmed by 3 bases and the J gene end by 5 bases; junction bases not matched to a gene: 11. The V gene's germline CDR1 is MNHNY and CDR2 SVGAGI (reference sequence). The CDR3 here is CASSYTLTGDGYGYTF. DNA for the CDR3: TGTGCCAGCAGTTATACCCTGACAGGGGATGGGTATGGCTACACCTTC.

V and J are TRBV6-5 and TRBJ2-5; D unclear. CDR1 is MNHEY, CDR2 SVGAGI, per germline. V lost 8 bases to trimming and J lost 7 bases, with 14 bases between them. There are 12 residues in the CDR3. This chain's CDR3 is CASGINYGTQYF. The CDR3 region has the DNA TGTGCCAGCGGGATTAATTATGGGACCCAGTACTTC.

V gene TRBV9 combines with J gene TRBJ1-6, with D unclear. Per germline, CDR1 SGDLS and CDR2 YYNGEE. V dropped 0 bases and J dropped 6 bases, with 10 bases sitting between them. The CDR3 is made up of 15 amino acids. The CDR3: CASSVDGSFNSPLHF. Written as DNA, the CDR3 is TGTGCCAGCAGCGTAGATGGAAGTTTTAATTCACCCCTCCACTTT.

CDR3: CASSRLAGDLDSYNEQFF. Here the CDR3 DNA reads TGTGCCAGCAGCCGTCTAGCGGGGGACCTTGACTCCTACAATGAGCAGTTCTTC. The V call is TRBV5-4, the J call TRBJ2-1; 10 positions match TRBD2. The trim removed 4 bases at V and 0 bases at J, leaving 10 bases unmatched. From germline, CDR1 is SGHNT and CDR2 YYREEE (reference sequence). CDR3 size: 18 residues. Together with reference TRBV5-4 and TRBJ2-1, the CDR3 gives the full variable domain: ETGVTQSPTHLIKTRGQQVTLRCSSQSGHNTVSWYQQALGQGPQFIFQYYREEENGRGNFPPRFSGLQFPNYSSELNVNALELDDSALYLCASSRLAGDLDSYNEQFFGPGTRLTVL.

The chain carries TRBV11-1 and TRBJ2-5; 7 positions agree with TRBD2. Germline V CDR1 and CDR2: SGHAT, FQDESV (reference sequence). The V segment lost 2 bases and the J segment 2 bases; nucleotides outside the gene matches: 5. The CDR3 is 15 amino acids. The CDR3 sequence is CASSLPPGLQETQYF. The CDR3 nucleotides are TGTGCCAGCAGCTTACCTCCGGGACTACAAGAGACCCAGTACTTC.

This chain connects TRBV5-1 to TRBJ2-5; tentative D call: TRBD1 (6 bases). In germline, CDR1 is SGHRS, CDR2 YFSETQ. The CDR3 is 14 amino acids. Trimming left V 4 bases short and J 2 bases short, with 12 bases between. CDR3 DNA: TGCGCCAGCAGCAACAGGGATATGCAAGAGACCCAGTACTTC. Amino acid sequence: CASSNRDMQETQYF.

The chain joins TRBV6-5 to TRBJ2-7, with 10 bases aligning to TRBD2. CDR1 is MNHEY and CDR2 is SVGAGI in the germline V gene. The CDR3 has 15 amino acids. Trimming removed 5 bases from V and 2 bases from J; junction bases left unmatched: 6. The chain's CDR3 is CASSLAGDKTYEQYF. The CDR3, as DNA: TGTGCCAGCAGTCTAGCGGGAGATAAAACCTACGAGCAGTACTTC.

This sequence joins TRBV7-2 and TRBJ2-2, with D perhaps matching TRBD1 or TRBD2 (6 bases each). The V gene lost 3 bases and the J gene lost 9 bases, with 20 bases spanning the gap. Per germline, CDR1 SGHTA and CDR2 FQGNSA. The CDR3 consists of 16 residues. The CDR3 spells CASSLGGATGFRELFF. For the CDR3, the DNA is TGTGCCAGCAGCTTGGGGGGCGCGACCGGTTTCCGGGAGCTGTTTTTT.

The rearrangement joins TRBV7-3 to TRBJ2-1; D gene unclear. Deletions cut 5 bases from V and 5 bases from J, with 4 bases between. Germline V lookup: CDR1 SGHTA, CDR2 FQGTGA. The CDR3 length is 11 residues. CDR3 DNA: TGTGCCAGCAGCCAAGACAATGAGCAGTTCTTC. Translating it yields CASSQDNEQFF. Full variable domain (rest looked up from reference TRBV7-3 and TRBJ2-1): GAGVSQTPSNKVTEKGKYVELRCDPISGHTALYWYRQSLGQGPEFLIYFQGTGAADDSGLPNDRFFAVRPEGSVSTLKIQRTERGDSAVYLCASSQDNEQFFGPGTRLTVL.

The rearrangement links TRBV6-5 to TRBJ1-5, with D uncertain. Germline lookup yields CDR1 MNHEY and CDR2 SVGAGI. The CDR3 runs to 14 residues. The V end lost 5 bases, the J end lost 5 bases, and 13 bases lay between the germline ends. For the CDR3, the DNA is TGTGCCAGCAGTACCGGGTCAAGGGATCAGCCCCAGCATTTT. It is translated as CASSTGSRDQPQHF.

The chain joins TRBV5-1 to TRBJ1-3; maybe TRBD1 (6 bases). The germline CDR1 and CDR2 sequences are SGHRS and YFSETQ. V was pared by 5 bases and J by 0 bases, with 12 bases between. The CDR3 has 15 amino acids. The DNA for the CDR3 is TGCGCCAGCAGGGTTGGGACACCCTCTGGAAACACCATATATTTT. It is translated as CASRVGTPSGNTIYF.

The chain employs TRBV5-1 and TRBJ2-3; TRBD1 might be the D (6 bases). In germline, CDR1 is SGHRS, CDR2 YFSETQ. Trimming stripped 2 bases from V and 6 bases from J, with 16 bases between. The CDR3 is 15 amino acids. Here the CDR3 DNA reads TGCGCCAGCAGCTTCAGGGCAGGGCAGGGGGATACGCAGTATTTT. Its protein product is CASSFRAGQGDTQYF.

The CDR3 DNA follows: TGCGCCAGCAGCTCAGCGGACAGGGGATGGGACTATGGCTACACCTTC. The encoded protein is CASSSADRGWDYGYTF. The J gene is TRBJ1-2, the V gene TRBV5-1; 9 bases line up with TRBD1. Per germline, CDR1 SGHRS and CDR2 YFSETQ. CDR3 length equals 16 residues. V was clipped by 3 bases and J by 3 bases; unmatched bases: 9.

The rearrangement uses TRBV6-6 and TRBJ1-1; maybe TRBD1 (5 bases). Germline CDR1 and CDR2: MNHNY and SVGAGI (reference sequence). Trimming stripped 3 bases from V and 3 bases from J, with 11 bases between. This CDR3 has 14 residues. The CDR3 sequence is CASSYQGDYTEAFF. CDR3 nucleotides: TGTGCCAGCAGTTATCAGGGAGATTACACTGAAGCTTTCTTT.

The V gene is TRBV10-3, the J gene TRBJ1-1, with D hard to call. Germline V gives CDR1 ENHRY, CDR2 SYGVKD. The CDR3 is made up of 13 amino acids. With 2 bases removed from V and 3 bases from J, the gap between germline ends came to 7 bases. CDR3 nucleotide sequence: TGTGCCATCAGTGAGGACACCCACACTGAAGCTTTCTTT. Translation gives CAISEDTHTEAFF.

V is TRBV5-1 and J is TRBJ1-2; D not resolved. The CDR3 sequence is 13 residues long. Germline CDR1 reads SGHRS; CDR2 reads YFSETQ. V lost 4 bases and J lost 8, with 15 bases in between. Here the CDR3 DNA reads TGCGCCAGCAGCCCCCAGGATTCGAGAGGCTACACCTTC. Protein: CASSPQDSRGYTF.

The chain recombines TRBV5-1 with TRBJ2-7; the match to TRBD2 covers 8 bases. The trim removed 0 bases at V and 2 bases at J, leaving 7 bases unmatched. The CDR3 covers 16 residues. Germline assignment: CDR1 SGHRS and CDR2 YFSETQ. This CDR3 reads CASSLGTSRAPYEQYF. For the CDR3, the DNA is TGCGCCAGCAGCTTGGGGACTAGCAGAGCACCCTACGAGCAGTACTTC.

The V gene is TRBV4-1, the J gene TRBJ2-5; the D gene is possibly TRBD1 (5 bases). Trimming cost V 1 base and J 3 bases, with 12 bases left between them. This CDR3 is 15 amino acids long. Looked up from germline, CDR1 is MGHRA and CDR2 is YSYEKL. The CDR3 DNA follows: TGCGCCAGCAGCCAAGGACGGCTAGGGGAAGAGACCCAGTACTTC. Protein: CASSQGRLGEETQYF.